The rows below give T cell receptor beta chains drawn from one sample of a study of radiotherapy plus CTLA-4 blockade in lung cancer. Profiling relied on immunoSEQ multiplex PCR, and the TCRdb table lists in-frame clones only, not all of them. The sample has approximately 90,000 clones, about four fifths seen once. The sequences come from peripheral blood, collected from a patient treated with radiotherapy plus ipilimumab. These receptors were collected from a human donor with non-small cell lung cancer who had stable disease on radiotherapy plus ipilimumab. Each CDR3 is given with its conserved first and last residue. D genes are given only for firm matches. Rows may omit the clone size; those that give it use once, few, many or a size class.

V gene	J gene	CDR3 length	D gene	clone size	CDR3 DNA	CDR3 protein
TRBV6-1	TRBJ2-5	14	-	-	TGTGCCACCTATCATGGGGGGCGCGGGGAGACCCAGTACTTC	CATYHGGRGETQYF
TRBV5-1	TRBJ1-1	16	-	-	TGCGCCAGCAGCTTGGCCATGAGGACCTTGAACACTGAAGCTTTCTTT	CASSLAMRTLNTEAFF
TRBV10-1	TRBJ2-7	15	-	-	TGCGCCAGCAGCGCTCATACAGGGAATTCCAACGAGCAGTACTTC	CASSAHTGNSNEQYF
TRBV28	TRBJ1-5	15	TRBD1	-	TGTGCCAGCAGTTTGACAGGGCCACAAAATCAGCCCCAGCATTTT	CASSLTGPQNQPQHF
TRBV7-3	TRBJ2-7	15	-	-	TGTGCCAGCAGCGCATTAGGGACAGGGACTAGCGAGCAGTACTTC	CASSALGTGTSEQYF
TRBV6-4	TRBJ1-5	16	-	-	TGTGCCAGCAGTGGAGGCAGCACCTATAGCAATCAGCCCCAGCATTTT	CASSGGSTYSNQPQHF
TRBV7-6	TRBJ2-6	15	TRBD1	-	TGTGCCAGCAGCCAGCAGGGGGCAGGGGCCAACGTCCTGACTTTC	CASSQQGAGANVLTF
TRBV9	TRBJ2-3	11	-	-	TGTGCCAGCAGCGTAGCAGATACGCAGTATTTT	CASSVADTQYF
TRBV10-2	TRBJ1-1	13	-	-	TGCGCCAGCCGCCCGGGGATGAACACTGAAGCTTTCTTT	CASRPGMNTEAFF
TRBV7-2	TRBJ1-2	17	-	-	TGTGCCAGCAGCCCCTTACAGCGAATCTTAGCTAACTATGGCTACACCTTC	CASSPLQRILANYGYTF
TRBV5-1	TRBJ2-1	15	-	-	TGCGCCAGCAGCTTGGGAGGGGGCTCCTACAATGAGCAGTTCTTC	CASSLGGGSYNEQFF
TRBV4-1	TRBJ1-1	17	-	-	TGCGCCAGCAGCCAAGCCACCGGTACAGGGAGGAGGACTGAAGCTTTCTTT	CASSQATGTGRRTEAFF
TRBV5-6	TRBJ1-2	14	-	-	TGTGCCAGCAGCTTGCCGGGGGCAAACTATGGCTACACCTTC	CASSLPGANYGYTF
TRBV19	TRBJ2-2	15	-	-	TGTGCCAGTAGTATTCGGCAGGGGAACACCGGGGAGCTGTTTTTT	CASSIRQGNTGELFF
TRBV5-1	TRBJ2-2	20	TRBD2	-	TGCGCCAGCAGCCCAGGACTAGCGGGAGGGCCATTCCCGAACACCGGGGAGCTGTTTTTT	CASSPGLAGGPFPNTGELFF
TRBV7-7	TRBJ1-1	14	-	-	TGTGCTAGCAGCCGATACACAGAGAACACTGAAGCTTTCTTT	CASSRYTENTEAFF
TRBV11-1	TRBJ2-7	14	-	-	TGTGCCAGCAGCTTAAGGAGGGATTCCTACGAGCAGTACTTC	CASSLRRDSYEQYF
TRBV7-9	TRBJ2-1	13	-	-	TGTGCCAGCAGCTTGAGCGGACGGAATGAGCAGTTCTTC	CASSLSGRNEQFF
TRBV9	TRBJ2-7	14	-	few	TGTGCCAGCAGCGCTCTGGCAGGGGACTACGAGCAGTACTTC	CASSALAGDYEQYF
TRBV19	TRBJ1-5	14	-	-	TGTGCCAGTAAAATGGACAGTGGGGAAGGGCCCCAGCATTTT	CASKMDSGEGPQHF
TRBV28	TRBJ1-2	14	TRBD1	-	TGTGCCAGCAGGACAGGGGGCACTAACTATGGCTACACCTTC	CASRTGGTNYGYTF
TRBV5-1	TRBJ2-3	14	TRBD1	-	TGCGCCAGCTCTAGGGGGCCTGGCACAGATACGCAGTATTTT	CASSRGPGTDTQYF
TRBV19	TRBJ2-1	14	-	-	TGTGCCAGTAGTATGGGGGGACCCTACAATGAGCAGTTCTTC	CASSMGGPYNEQFF
TRBV6-5	TRBJ2-2	15	-	once	TGTGCCAGCAGTGGCGGAGGGGGGGGCGCCGGGGAGCTGTTTTTT	CASSGGGGGAGELFF
TRBV14	TRBJ1-2	14	-	few	TGTGCCAGCAGCTCGTTAGTGGGGAGCGGTGGCTACACCTTC	CASSSLVGSGGYTF
TRBV7-6	TRBJ1-6	15	-	-	TGTGCCAGCAGCTTAGCGAGCGATTTTGGATCACCCCTCCACTTT	CASSLASDFGSPLHF
TRBV2	TRBJ1-2	13	TRBD1	-	TGTGCCAGCAGCAGACAGGGGAACTATGGCTACACCTTC	CASSRQGNYGYTF
TRBV4-1	TRBJ1-1	14	-	-	TGCGCCAGCAGCCAAGATCTGAGGGACACTGAAGCTTTCTTT	CASSQDLRDTEAFF
TRBV21-1	TRBJ1-5	16	-	once	TGTGCCAGCAGCAAAGGGGTGGGCAGCGGTCGACAGCCCCAGCATTTT	CASSKGVGSGRQPQHF
TRBV27	TRBJ1-4	15	TRBD1	once	TGTGCCAGCAGTGAGTTGGGACAGGCGGCGGAAAAACTGTTTTTT	CASSELGQAAEKLFF
TRBV6-5	TRBJ1-1	13	-	-	TGTGCCAGCAGGGCCGAGGGGCTCACTGAAGCTTTCTTT	CASRAEGLTEAFF
TRBV6-6	TRBJ1-5	15	TRBD1	-	TGTGCCAGCAGTAAAGGAGGGACAGGGAATCAGCCCCAGCATTTT	CASSKGGTGNQPQHF
TRBV29-1	TRBJ1-1	15	-	few	TGCAGCGTTGTCGCCGGTCGGGGGGCGCGCACTGAAGCTTTCTTT	CSVVAGRGARTEAFF
TRBV6-1	TRBJ2-2	14	TRBD2	-	TGTGCCAGCAGCCAACTAGCGTTAACCGGGGAGCTGTTTTTT	CASSQLALTGELFF
TRBV19	TRBJ2-1	14	TRBD1	-	TGTGCCAGTGGAGGGACAGGGAAATACAATGAGCAGTTCTTC	CASGGTGKYNEQFF
TRBV2	TRBJ2-3	14	TRBD1	-	TGTGCCAGCACCAGGGACAGGGGCACAGATACGCAGTATTTT	CASTRDRGTDTQYF
TRBV7-9	TRBJ1-5	15	-	-	TGTGCCAGCAGCGCCAGTCAGCGGGTTGGGCAGCCCCAGCATTTT	CASSASQRVGQPQHF
TRBV28	TRBJ2-3	16	-	once	TGTGCCAGCAGTCGACAATTCACAATTACCACAGATACGCAGTATTTT	CASSRQFTITTDTQYF
TRBV5-5	TRBJ2-7	18	TRBD2	-	TGTGCCAGCAGCTTACTGGCGGGGGGTTCCGAGATAGTCTACGAGCAGTACTTC	CASSLLAGGSEIVYEQYF
TRBV4-1	TRBJ1-5	16	TRBD1	once	TGCGCCAGCAGCCAGCTACAGGGGCCTAGCAATCAGCCCCAGCATTTT	CASSQLQGPSNQPQHF
TRBV4-2	TRBJ2-3	15	TRBD2	-	TGTGCCAGCAGCCAAGGACTAGCTAGCACAGATACGCAGTATTTT	CASSQGLASTDTQYF
TRBV19	TRBJ2-5	16	TRBD1	-	TGTGCCAGTACCCTAGGACAGGGGGGATTACAAGAGACCCAGTACTTC	CASTLGQGGLQETQYF
TRBV7-8	TRBJ2-7	15	TRBD1	-	TGTGCCAGCAGCTTTCCGGGACAGGCTCTCTACGAGCAGTACTTC	CASSFPGQALYEQYF
TRBV5-6	TRBJ1-5	15	-	few	TGTGCCAGCAGCTTCACCGGTACAGGGTCCCTGGCCCAGCATTTT	CASSFTGTGSLAQHF
TRBV6-5	TRBJ1-4	16	-	-	TGTGCCAGCAGTTACTCGATTGTCCCAACTAATGAAAAACTGTTTTTT	CASSYSIVPTNEKLFF